The 28 T cell receptor beta chains below were found in one sample sequenced in a study of regulatory T cells in long-lasting Graves disease. Sequencing libraries for TCR beta were prepared with iRepertoire HTBI primers and Arm-PCR of CDR3 regions. TCRdb fed the multiplex PCR reads into MiXCR, producing one record per CDR3 protein. The sample lists about 460,000 distinct CDR3 sequences; 22% were seen once. This sample's time point: persistent/refractory GD, antithyroid drugs over 5 years with positive TRAb. There was RNA extracted from PBMCs, and the TCR library was made from it. The sample was peripheral blood mononuclear cells (PBMCs), taken when the disease was refractory, from a patient treated with antithyroid drugs. Receptors originate from a female donor with Graves disease.

In its sample, this clonotype was seen a few times. The chain is built from TRBV6-1 and TRBJ2-7; TRBD1 matches at 8 bases. The CDR3 sequence is 16 residues long. Per the germline V gene, CDR1 is MNHNS and CDR2 is SASEGT. J lost 6 bases, V lost 7 bases, and 17 bases had no gene match. CDR3 amino acids: CASIDQRQGMSGEQYF. CDR3 in DNA: TGTGCCAGCATAGACCAAAGACAGGGGATGTCGGGCGAGCAGTACTTC.

This clonotype was detected a few times. The rearrangement links TRBV20-1 to TRBJ2-3; maybe TRBD2 (5 bases). Germline loops: CDR1 DFQATT, CDR2 SNEGSKA (reference sequence). Trimming took 2 bases from V and 1 from J, leaving 13 bases between them. The CDR3 is 15 residues long. The CDR3 DNA reads TGCAGTGCTAGACAAGACTTCGGGGGCACAGATACGCAGTATTTT. Encoded protein: CSARQDFGGTDTQYF.

In this sample, this clonotype turned up a few times. The DNA of the CDR3 is TGTGCCAGCAGTTTATCAGGGTCAAAGGCGGAGCAGTTCTTC. Protein: CASSLSGSKAEQFF. The V and J genes are TRBV27 and TRBJ2-1; D remains ambiguous. Germline V CDR1 and CDR2: MNHEY, SMNVEV (reference sequence). This CDR3 has 14 residues. Trimming removed 0 bases at V and 10 bases at J, with 13 bases between.

The rearrangement uses TRBV11-2 and TRBJ2-3, with TRBD2 as a possible D gene (5 bases). This CDR3 comprises 16 residues. Trimming removed 4 bases at V and 2 bases at J, with 16 bases between. Germline V CDR1 and CDR2: SGHAT, FQNNGV. The CDR3 loop is CASSSPGLRNTDTQYF. The CDR3 region has the DNA TGTGCCAGCAGCTCCCCAGGACTTCGAAACACAGATACGCAGTATTTT.

In this sample, this clonotype turned up a few times. The V call is TRBV7-8, the J call TRBJ2-6; tentative D call: TRBD2 (5 bases). Germline CDR1 and CDR2: SGHVS and FQNEAQ. Deletions cut 8 bases from V and 4 bases from J, with 15 bases between. CDR3 length equals 15 residues. CDR3 sequence reads: CASAGLRDGANVLTF. In nucleotides, the CDR3 is TGTGCCAGCGCAGGACTCAGAGACGGGGCCAACGTCCTGACTTTC. The whole variable domain, filled in from reference TRBV7-8 and TRBJ2-6, reads GAGVSQSPRYKVAKRGQDVALRCDPISGHVSLFWYQQALGQGPEFLTYFQNEAQLDKSGLPSDRFFAERPEGSVSTLKIQRTQQEDSAVYLCASAGLRDGANVLTFGAGSRLTVL.

The V gene is TRBV28, the J gene TRBJ1-1, with D possibly TRBD1 on 6 matching bases. The germline V gene has CDR1 MDHEN and CDR2 SYDVKM. V was cut by 5 bases and J by 9 bases, with 13 bases left in between. This CDR3 has 12 residues. CDR3 coding DNA: TGTGCCAGCAGTCCCCAGGGGTCCAAAGCTTTCTTT. It encodes CASSPQGSKAFF.

This clonotype showed up many times. The rearrangement links TRBV6-2 or TRBV6-3 to TRBJ2-7, with D possibly called TRBD1 or TRBD2 (5 bases each). V lost 1 base and J 2 bases, leaving 9 bases between the germline ends. CDR3 length equals 14 residues. Germline-derived CDR1 and CDR2 are MNHEY and SVGEGT. Here the CDR3 reads CASSYLMGAYEQYF. The CDR3 DNA follows: TGTGCCAGCAGTTACTTGATGGGGGCCTACGAGCAGTACTTC.

This clonotype was counted at least ten times. The chain is built from TRBV3-1 and TRBJ2-5; 7 nucleotides align to TRBD2. This CDR3 has 15 residues. V trimming: 5 bases; J trimming: 2 bases; junction bases outside the gene matches: 8. The V gene's germline CDR1 is LGHDT and CDR2 YNNKEL (reference sequence). CDR3 sequence reads: CASSLGGPGQETQYF. The CDR3 DNA sequence: TGTGCCAGCAGCTTGGGAGGGCCAGGACAAGAGACCCAGTACTTC.

This clonotype was detected only a few times. The chain links TRBV19 to TRBJ1-5; weak D call: TRBD1 (6 bases). Trimming took 2 bases from V and 1 from J, leaving 21 bases between them. Germline values: CDR1 LNHDA, CDR2 SQIVND (reference sequence). The CDR3 consists of 19 residues. The CDR3 loop reads CASSIMVSGALGSNQPQHF. The CDR3 coding sequence is TGTGCCAGTAGTATAATGGTCTCAGGGGCTCTTGGGAGCAATCAGCCCCAGCATTTT.

This clonotype was recorded many times. The rearrangement joins TRBV28 to TRBJ2-7; 7 nucleotides line up with TRBD2. J lost 3 bases, V lost 7 bases, and 12 bases had no gene match. This CDR3 has 15 residues. In germline, CDR1 is MDHEN, CDR2 SYDVKM. The CDR3 loop reads CASTLPGGLGYEQYF. The CDR3 nucleotides read TGTGCCAGCACTCTGCCGGGGGGTCTAGGCTACGAGCAGTACTTC.

This clonotype was seen at least ten times. J is TRBJ1-2 and V is TRBV7-9; D unresolved. Germline-derived CDR1 and CDR2 are SEHNR and FQNEAQ (reference sequence). Trimming removed 7 bases from V and 0 bases from J, with 15 bases in between. The CDR3 length is 15 residues. The CDR3 DNA reads as TGTGCCAGCACCCGTTCCCCAGATACTAACTATGGCTACACCTTC. As protein: CASTRSPDTNYGYTF.

The genes are TRBV28 and TRBJ2-1; D may be TRBD1 (5 bases). The CDR3 totals 16 residues. V was trimmed by 5 bases and J by 8 bases, leaving 22 bases between them. Germline loops: CDR1 MDHEN, CDR2 SYDVKM. The CDR3 spells CASSPLSRHRSHEQFF. Here the CDR3 DNA reads TGTGCCAGCAGTCCCCTTTCACGGCACAGGTCTCATGAGCAGTTCTTC.

The V gene is TRBV27, the J gene TRBJ1-2; D is ambiguous. Germline CDR1 reads MNHEY; CDR2 reads SMNVEV (reference sequence). The ends were cut back, 6 bases at V and 5 bases at J, with 16 bases in the middle. This CDR3 is 14 amino acids long. The CDR3 nucleotides read TGTGCCAGCAGCTCCTACCCGATGGAGTATGGCTACACCTTC. This sequence encodes CASSSYPMEYGYTF.

For this clonotype: It may be a read error: a sequence one base away is much more abundant. V gene TRBV12-3 or TRBV12-4 combines with J gene TRBJ2-4; D is undetermined. CDR3 length: 13 residues. The V gene lost 6 bases and the J gene lost 1 base, with 7 bases spanning the gap. The CDR3 here is CASSSRAKNIQYF. The CDR3 DNA reads TGTGCCAGCAGCTCCCGGGCCAAAAACATTCAGTACTTC.

The chain is built from TRBV6-1 and TRBJ2-5; possibly TRBD2 for D (6 bases). Per germline, CDR1 MNHNS and CDR2 SASEGT. The CDR3 totals 16 residues. Between the trimmed V and J ends, which lost 6 bases and 1 base, there was a span of 18 bases. DNA for the CDR3: TGTGCCAGCAGCCCCAGGGACTTACTCAGCCAAGAGACCCAGTACTTC. It encodes CASSPRDLLSQETQYF.

This clonotype was observed at least ten times. The chain recombines TRBV2 with TRBJ2-7; TRBD1 agrees at 8 bases. Per the germline V gene, CDR1 is SNHLY and CDR2 is FYNNEI. CDR3 length: 14 residues. Germline trimming cut 1 base from V and 1 base from J; bases unmatched to any gene: 0. Here the CDR3 DNA reads TGTGCCAGCAGTGAAGGACAGGGGTCCTACGAGCAGTACTTC. This sequence encodes CASSEGQGSYEQYF.

A few counts support this clonotype. The chain uses TRBV7-9 and TRBJ2-7; 8 nucleotides line up with TRBD2. Germline V lookup: CDR1 SEHNR, CDR2 FQNEAQ (reference sequence). V was clipped by 2 bases and J by 3 bases; unmatched bases: 6. The CDR3 spans 15 residues. The CDR3 region has the DNA TGTGCCAGCAGCTTACGGGACGGGAGGGTCTACGAGCAGTACTTC. This sequence encodes CASSLRDGRVYEQYF.

This clonotype was seen a handful of times. CDR3 in DNA: TGTGCCAGCAGTTACTCGTTACCACGAAACTCTGGAAACACCATATATTTT. Its translation: CASSYSLPRNSGNTIYF. This chain links TRBV6-5 with TRBJ1-3; D not resolved. V lost 0 bases and J 0 bases, leaving 12 bases between the germline ends. Germline lookup yields CDR1 MNHEY and CDR2 SVGAGI. The CDR3 spans 17 residues.

This clonotype was found a few times. The V call is TRBV19, the J call TRBJ1-4, with D unresolved. Germline V gives CDR1 LNHDA, CDR2 SQIVND (reference sequence). The germline V and J ends were trimmed by 5 bases and 0 bases, with 10 bases remaining between them. The CDR3 is 15 amino acids. This CDR3 is CASSQGGATNEKLFF. The CDR3 DNA reads TGTGCCAGTAGTCAAGGAGGTGCAACTAATGAAAAACTGTTTTTT.

The chain has TRBV7-3 and TRBJ1-3; 7 bases line up with TRBD1. The germline V gene encodes CDR1 SGHTA and CDR2 FQGTGA. This CDR3 spans 16 amino acids. The ends lost 2 bases at V and 2 bases at J; junction bases unmatched: 6. CDR3 sequence: CASSLDGGTAGNTIYF. CDR3 DNA sequence: TGTGCCAGCAGCTTAGATGGCGGGACAGCTGGAAACACCATATATTTT.

This clonotype occurred many times. The chain combines TRBV6-1 with TRBJ1-1; tentative D call: TRBD1 (5 bases). This CDR3 contains 13 residues. In germline, CDR1 is MNHNS, CDR2 SASEGT. Between the trimmed V and J ends, which lost 7 bases and 4 bases, there was a span of 13 bases. This CDR3 is CASKGRAGTEAFF. DNA for the CDR3: TGTGCCAGCAAAGGCAGGGCAGGCACTGAAGCTTTCTTT.

This clonotype has more than one count but fewer than ten. The genes are TRBV20-1 and TRBJ2-7; D is unclear. CDR1 DFQATT and CDR2 SNEGSKA come from the germline V gene (reference sequence). There are 11 residues in the CDR3. Trimming stripped 1 base from V and 1 base from J, with 2 bases between. The CDR3 reads CSARGSYEQYF. The CDR3 bases are TGCAGTGCTAGAGGATCCTACGAGCAGTACTTC.

This clonotype was picked up many times. The junction differs from germline at one of its ends, possibly a read error. The genes are TRBV11-2 and TRBJ2-1; D call uncertain. Per germline, CDR1 SGHAT and CDR2 FQNNGV. CDR3 length: 12 amino acids. CDR3 DNA sequence: TGTGTCAGCAGCGCCTCGATGAATGAGCAGTTCTTC. It yields the protein CVSSASMNEQFF.

This chain connects TRBV6-2 or TRBV6-3 to TRBJ2-7; 8 bases match TRBD2. The V and J ends lost 0 bases and 2 bases, in that order; junction bases with no gene match: 3. Germline V gene lookup returns CDR1 MNHEY and CDR2 SVGEGT. The CDR3 consists of 15 residues. The CDR3 is CASSYSRGGTYEQYF. The CDR3 region has the DNA TGTGCCAGCAGTTACTCCCGGGGGGGGACCTACGAGCAGTACTTC.

This rearrangement joins TRBV19 to TRBJ1-1, with TRBD1 identical over 7 bases. Germline lookup yields CDR1 LNHDA and CDR2 SQIVND (reference sequence). V trimming: 2 bases; J trimming: 1 base; junction bases outside the gene matches: 4. This CDR3 spans 15 amino acids. The CDR3 nucleotides are TGTGCCAGTAGTATACGACAGGGACCGAACACTGAAGCTTTCTTT. It specifies CASSIRQGPNTEAFF.

The J gene is TRBJ2-7, the V gene TRBV28, with D unresolved. CDR1 and CDR2 from the germline V gene are MDHEN and SYDVKM. The CDR3 totals 12 residues. The V and J ends lost 6 bases and 7 bases respectively, with 13 bases between them. The CDR3 DNA sequence: TGTGCCAGCAGCCATTCTGGGCTAGAGCAGTACTTC. Amino acid sequence: CASSHSGLEQYF.

This clonotype was counted at least ten times. The genes are TRBV30 and TRBJ2-5, with a possible D match to TRBD2 (5 bases). This CDR3 spans 12 amino acids. Germline V gives CDR1 GTSNPN, CDR2 SVGIG (reference sequence). Trimming removed 0 bases from V and 5 bases from J, with 7 bases in between. This CDR3 reads CAWSVSGETQYF. CDR3 coding DNA: TGTGCCTGGAGTGTATCGGGGGAGACCCAGTACTTC.

The chain carries TRBV5-6 and TRBJ2-7; a possible D gene is TRBD2 (6 bases). This CDR3 is built from 14 residues. Trimming took 3 bases from V and 1 from J, leaving 11 bases between them. Germline lookup yields CDR1 SGHDT and CDR2 YYEEEE. CDR3 in DNA: TGTGCCAGCAGCTCGACCCGGGGGTCCTACGAGCAGTACTTC. This codes for CASSSTRGSYEQYF.